The rows below give T cell receptor beta chains drawn from one sample of a study of Ad26.COV2.S vaccination and SARS-CoV-2 variants. Assay used: immunoSEQ multiplex PCR; TCRdb lists only in-frame clones, some missing. This sample carries about 350,000 clones, more than 75% of them seen once, and the ten largest clones take around 3%. The sequencing used peripheral blood, collected in a trial of Ad26.COV2.S vaccine versus placebo. These receptors all come from a person between 18 and 59 years old who received the Ad26.COV2.S COVID-19 vaccine or a placebo. CDR3s include the opening cysteine and the closing phenylalanine or tryptophan. A D gene is named only where the DNA matches it firmly. For some rows the clone size is stated as once, few or many, or as a class when expanded; others skip it.

TRBV10-1	TRBJ1-2	-	-	CASWVGYDYGYTF	TGCGCCAGCTGGGTTGGGTATGACTATGGCTACACCTTC
TRBV11-2	TRBJ2-3	-	few	CASSFGGPTDTQYF	TGTGCCAGCAGCTTTGGGGGTCCGACAGATACGCAGTATTTT
TRBV7-9	TRBJ2-7	TRBD1	-	CASSLSRDRGYEQYF	TGTGCCAGCAGCTTAAGTAGGGACAGGGGTTACGAGCAGTACTTC
TRBV5-8	TRBJ2-2	-	-	CASSHWSGELFF	TGTGCCAGCAGTCACTGGTCCGGGGAGCTGTTTTTT
TRBV18	TRBJ1-4	TRBD1	-	CASSPKKAGTGDEKLFF	TGTGCCAGCTCACCCAAAAAAGCCGGGACAGGGGATGAAAAACTGTTTTTT
TRBV14	TRBJ2-3	TRBD2	-	CASSPWYDSGSFDTQYF	TGTGCCAGCAGCCCGTGGTACGATAGCGGGAGCTTTGATACGCAGTATTTT
TRBV7-6	TRBJ2-2	TRBD2	-	CASSLALVAGNTGELFF	TGTGCCAGCAGCTTAGCGTTGGTAGCGGGGAACACCGGGGAGCTGTTTTTT
TRBV21-1	TRBJ1-5	-	-	CASSKLYRQKDRGRGQPQHF	TGTGCCAGCAGCAAATTATACCGACAAAAGGACAGGGGGCGCGGTCAGCCCCAGCATTTT
TRBV5-4	TRBJ2-3	TRBD2	once	CASSSGLASFAQYF	TGTGCCAGCAGCTCCGGACTAGCTTCCTTCGCGCAGTATTTT
TRBV6-5	TRBJ2-5	-	-	CASTGGPGVGETQYF	TGTGCCAGCACGGGGGGCCCCGGGGTGGGAGAGACCCAGTACTTC
TRBV5-4	TRBJ2-6	-	-	CASSLDSGANVLTF	TGTGCCAGCAGCTTAGACTCTGGGGCCAACGTCCTGACTTTC
TRBV9	TRBJ2-5	-	-	CASSVGTLQETQYF	TGTGCCAGCAGCGTCGGGACACTACAAGAGACCCAGTACTTC
TRBV5-6	TRBJ2-7	-	-	CASSLGVKAYEQYF	TGTGCCAGCAGCTTGGGGGTCAAAGCCTACGAGCAGTACTTC
TRBV5-3	TRBJ2-7	-	-	CARSLAGPAYEQYF	TGTGCCAGAAGCTTGGCCGGGCCGGCCTACGAGCAGTACTTC
TRBV5-1	TRBJ1-6	TRBD1	few	CASSYTGGYNSPLHF	TGCGCCAGCAGCTATACAGGGGGCTATAATTCACCCCTCCACTTT
TRBV3-1/TRBV3-2	TRBJ1-5	-	few	CASSPRYRGNQPQHF	TGTGCCAGCAGCCCCCGGTACAGGGGCAATCAGCCCCAGCATTTT
TRBV13	TRBJ1-1	-	-	CASSSTPSYEAFF	TGTGCCAGCAGCTCGACCCCATCTTATGAAGCTTTCTTT
TRBV28	TRBJ2-7	TRBD1	-	CASSQPTGLEQYF	TGTGCCAGCAGCCAACCGACAGGGCTCGAGCAGTACTTC
TRBV11-2	TRBJ1-1	-	-	CASSLGEGRANTEAFF	TGTGCCAGCAGCTTGGGGGAGGGACGGGCAAACACTGAAGCTTTCTTT
TRBV5-1	TRBJ2-1	-	once	CASSLVGEQFF	TGCGCCAGCAGCTTGGTCGGAGAGCAGTTCTTC
TRBV10-2	TRBJ2-7	-	-	CASSQTGTTYEQYF	TGCGCCAGCAGTCAAACCGGGACAACCTACGAGCAGTACTTC
TRBV24-1	TRBJ2-7	-	-	CATSDPTTPDEQYF	TGTGCCACCAGTGACCCTACTACTCCGGACGAGCAGTACTTC
TRBV5-1	TRBJ1-1	-	few	CASSSNRVNTEAFF	TGCGCCAGCAGCTCAAACAGGGTGAACACTGAAGCTTTCTTT
TRBV5-1	TRBJ2-3	-	-	CASSNADTQYF	TGCGCCAGCAGTAACGCAGATACGCAGTATTTT
TRBV2	TRBJ1-4	-	-	CASRTYGGTNEKLFF	TGTGCCAGCAGGACGTACGGGGGGACTAATGAAAAACTGTTTTTT